Below, 7 T cell receptor beta chains from the same sample are listed, as sequenced in a study of T-cell reconstitution after alpha-beta-depleted transplantation in children. For TCRbeta, the library was prepared with unique molecular identifiers. Each CDR3 protein gets one entry after TCRdb re-called the PCR reads with MiXCR. The sample includes about 510,000 distinct CDR3 sequences, 9.5% to 12% of them seen just once. The specimen comprised PBMCs, mostly from graft donor cells, sampled 180 days after TCRalphabeta/CD19-depleted stem cell transplant. These receptors all stem from a female patient aged 2 to 10 who had a stem cell transplant for aplastic anemia, so the T cells may come from the graft donor.

This clonotype showed up just a few times. The rearrangement links TRBV20-1 to TRBJ2-2; D remains unclear. CDR1 is DFQATT, CDR2 SNEGSKA, per germline (reference sequence). The V end was cut by 6 bases, the J end by 3 bases, with 8 bases between. The CDR3 consists of 12 residues. CDR3 sequence (DNA): TGCAGTGCGGATAGGGACACCGGGGAGCTGTTTTTT. This codes for CSADRDTGELFF.

This clonotype was observed at least ten times. This chain links TRBV6-6 with TRBJ1-5, with D perhaps TRBD1 (5 bases). Germline V gene data show CDR1 as MNHNY and CDR2 as SVGAGI (reference sequence). The ends were cut back, 7 bases at V and 1 base at J, with 5 bases in the middle. This CDR3 region has 12 residues. CDR3 residues: CASKGSNQPQHF. CDR3 in DNA: TGTGCCAGCAAGGGGAGCAATCAGCCCCAGCATTTT.

This clonotype was detected only a few times. The V and J genes are TRBV28 and TRBJ2-5, with D perhaps matching TRBD1 (5 bases). CDR1 is MDHEN, CDR2 SYDVKM, per germline. V was pared by 3 bases and J by 10 bases, with 12 bases between. There are 12 residues in the CDR3. DNA of the CDR3: TGTGCCAGCAGTTTCACAGCCCAGGGCCAGTACTTC. It codes for CASSFTAQGQYF.

The rearrangement uses TRBV24-1 and TRBJ1-1; D is ambiguous. V was shortened by 7 bases and J by 1 base, with 9 bases between the two germline ends. Germline V lookup: CDR1 KGHDR, CDR2 SFDVKD. The CDR3 contains 13 residues. CDR3 DNA: TGTGCCACCAGCGAGACGTCGAACACTGAAGCTTTCTTT. Protein: CATSETSNTEAFF.

The sample holds many counts of this clonotype. This chain links TRBV5-1 with TRBJ2-4; TRBD2 is a possible D gene (6 bases). Trimming removed 0 bases at V and 5 bases at J, with 12 bases between. The CDR3 is 15 residues long. Germline V lookup: CDR1 SGHRS, CDR2 YFSETQ. Written as DNA, the CDR3 is TGCGCCAGCAGCTTGGTTAGCGGCAGTGAAAACATTCAGTACTTC. This gives the protein CASSLVSGSENIQYF. The variable domain in full, with the rest retrieved from reference TRBV5-1 and TRBJ2-4, is KAGVTQTPRYLIKTRGQQVTLSCSPISGHRSVSWYQQTPGQGLQFLFEYFSETQRNKGNFPGRFSGRQFSNSRSEMNVSTLELGDSALYLCASSLVSGSENIQYFGAGTRLSVL.

This clonotype was seen only a few times. V is TRBV7-2 and J is TRBJ2-7; 7 positions match TRBD2. Germline assignment: CDR1 SGHTA and CDR2 FQGNSA. The CDR3 length is 14 residues. The V gene end was trimmed by 5 bases and the J gene end by 6 bases; junction bases not matched to a gene: 10. CDR3 sequence reads: CASSLMAGEGEQYF. The CDR3 DNA sequence: TGTGCCAGCAGCCTTATGGCGGGGGAAGGCGAGCAGTACTTC.

The rearrangement uses TRBV19 and TRBJ1-1, with D perhaps TRBD1 (5 bases). V lost 3 bases and J lost 4, with 9 bases in between. The CDR3 spans 13 residues. CDR1 and CDR2 from the germline V gene are LNHDA and SQIVND (reference sequence). CDR3: CASSIGGGTEAFF. In nucleotides, the CDR3 is TGTGCCAGTAGTATTGGGGGGGGCACTGAAGCTTTCTTT.